The next 16 T cell receptor beta chains were all read from a single sample in a study of Ad26.COV2.S vaccination and SARS-CoV-2 variants. Treatment given: approximately 18 received Ad26.COV2.S at low or high dose, single or two shots; roughly 5 received placebo; per-sample allocation not given. Sample collection was performed on day 63 after the first vaccine or placebo injection. Using immunoSEQ multiplex PCR, the repertoire was profiled, and TCRdb retains in-frame clones only, with some absent. The sample consists of about 400,000 clones, roughly four fifths of them appearing once. The source material was peripheral blood, sampled in a trial of Ad26.COV2.S vaccine versus placebo. The source is a person aged 18 to 65 who received the Ad26.COV2.S COVID-19 vaccine or a placebo.

The chain combines TRBV18 with TRBJ2-7; D is undetermined. Trimming removed 4 bases at V and 3 bases at J, with 13 bases between. The CDR3 extends over 14 amino acids. The germline V gene encodes CDR1 KGHSH and CDR2 LQKENI. Here the CDR3 DNA reads TGTGCCAGCTCACTAGGACCCAGCTACTACGAGCAGTACTTC. It specifies CASSLGPSYYEQYF.

This CDR3 is CASSVGTPNEKLFF. Written as DNA, the CDR3 is TGCGCCAGCAGCGTCGGGACACCTAATGAAAAACTGTTTTTT. The V call is TRBV5-1, the J call TRBJ1-4, with D perhaps TRBD1 (6 bases). The V gene's germline CDR1 is SGHRS and CDR2 YFSETQ. CDR3 size: 14 residues. V was clipped by 4 bases and J by 3 bases, with 10 bases between them.

This CDR3 is CASSVDREYGYTF. The CDR3 DNA follows: TGTGCCAGCAGCGTGGACAGGGAGTATGGCTACACCTTC. This chain links TRBV5-6 with TRBJ1-2; TRBD1 aligns across 8 bases. V trimming: 4 bases; J trimming: 5 bases; junction bases outside the gene matches: 4. The CDR3 sequence is 13 residues long. Looked up from germline, CDR1 is SGHDT and CDR2 is YYEEEE.

The gene calls are TRBV5-4 and TRBJ2-5; D possibly corresponds to TRBD2 (5 bases). Germline assignment: CDR1 SGHNT and CDR2 YYREEE (reference sequence). The V gene lost 4 bases and the J gene lost 2 bases, with 12 bases spanning the gap. This CDR3 has 14 amino acids. The CDR3 region has the DNA TGTGCCAGCAGCCAAAATACTAGGCAAGAGACCCAGTACTTC. This gives the protein CASSQNTRQETQYF.

This clone appeared a single time. The J gene is TRBJ2-5, the V gene TRBV2; TRBD2 matches at 7 bases. From germline, CDR1 is SNHLY and CDR2 FYNNEI. The V and J ends lost 5 bases and 4 bases, in that order; junction bases with no gene match: 13. This CDR3 has 16 residues. The CDR3 here is CASSSPGGTGRETQYF. CDR3 bases: TGTGCCAGCAGTTCTCCCGGGGGGACGGGGAGAGAGACCCAGTACTTC.

This clone was recorded once. This chain joins TRBV10-3 and TRBJ2-7, with TRBD2 identical over 7 bases. The trim removed 3 bases at V and 2 bases at J, leaving 7 bases unmatched. The CDR3 consists of 15 residues. Germline values: CDR1 ENHRY, CDR2 SYGVKD. CDR3 in DNA: TGTGCCATCAGTGAAGGGTCGAGCGGGACCTACGAGCAGTACTTC. This sequence encodes CAISEGSSGTYEQYF.

This chain joins TRBV6-2 or TRBV6-3 and TRBJ2-7; 8 nucleotides line up with TRBD1. Germline V gene data show CDR1 as MNHEY and CDR2 as SVGEGT. J was trimmed by 0 bases and V by 0 bases; bases with no gene match: 4. The CDR3 length is 16 residues. CDR3: CASSYSLGTGSYEQYF. In nucleotides, the CDR3 is TGTGCCAGCAGTTACTCGCTTGGGACAGGCTCCTACGAGCAGTACTTC.

The chain couples TRBV5-4 to TRBJ2-5; D perhaps matches TRBD2 (5 bases). The CDR3 totals 14 residues. CDR1 is SGHNT and CDR2 is YYREEE in the germline V gene (reference sequence). Trimming removed 1 base from V and 7 bases from J, with 14 bases in between. The CDR3 reads CASSLMRERGTQYF. The CDR3 nucleotides are TGTGCCAGCAGCTTGATGAGGGAGAGAGGGACCCAGTACTTC.

The V call is TRBV13, the J call TRBJ2-7; tentative D call: TRBD1 (5 bases). This CDR3 contains 13 residues. With 2 bases removed from V and 6 bases from J, the gap between germline ends came to 11 bases. The V gene's germline CDR1 is PRHDT and CDR2 FYEKMQ (reference sequence). DNA for the CDR3: TGTGCCAGCAGCTTACCCAGGGCTGGCGAGCAGTACTTC. This sequence encodes CASSLPRAGEQYF.

V gene TRBV11-3 combines with J gene TRBJ2-1; D unresolved. CDR1 and CDR2 (germline): SGHNT, YENEEA. Trimming took off 6 bases at V and 1 base at J, with 10 bases between the two ends. The CDR3 is 14 amino acids. The DNA for the CDR3 is TGTGCCAGCAGGGGTTCTGGGTCCTACAATGAGCAGTTCTTC. Amino acids: CASRGSGSYNEQFF.

The rearrangement links TRBV2 to TRBJ2-3; the D is unclear. In germline, CDR1 is SNHLY, CDR2 FYNNEI. The V end was cut by 11 bases, the J end by 2 bases, with 8 bases between. The CDR3 contains 11 residues. The CDR3 loop is CAGRATDTQYF. CDR3 nucleotides: TGTGCCGGAAGAGCCACAGATACGCAGTATTTT.

V is TRBV5-4 and J is TRBJ2-7; D gene unclear. V was shortened by 0 bases and J by 0 bases, with 7 bases between the two germline ends. The CDR3 spans 14 residues. Germline V lookup: CDR1 SGHNT, CDR2 YYREEE (reference sequence). The CDR3 DNA sequence: TGTGCCAGCAGCTTGGCCGACGGCTCCTACGAGCAGTACTTC. It is translated as CASSLADGSYEQYF.

The rearrangement uses TRBV10-3 and TRBJ2-7; D unresolved. V was pared by 5 bases and J by 3 bases, with 8 bases between. Germline CDR1 and CDR2: ENHRY and SYGVKD. This CDR3 is 12 amino acids long. The CDR3 loop is CAISRQDYEQYF. In nucleotides, the CDR3 is TGTGCCATCAGTAGGCAGGACTACGAGCAGTACTTC.

The chain uses TRBV11-2 and TRBJ2-6, with 9 bases fitting TRBD1. Germline V lookup: CDR1 SGHAT, CDR2 FQNNGV. With V trimmed by 4 bases and J by 2 bases, 6 bases remained unmatched. The CDR3 is made up of 17 amino acids. The CDR3 here is CASSSDRGFTGANVLTF. CDR3 coding DNA: TGTGCCAGCAGCTCCGACAGGGGGTTTACTGGGGCCAACGTCCTGACTTTC.

This sequence joins TRBV4-3 and TRBJ2-1; TRBD2 matches at 8 bases. Looked up from germline, CDR1 is LGHNA and CDR2 is YSLEER. The CDR3 length is 17 residues. Germline trimming cut 1 base from V and 8 bases from J; bases unmatched to any gene: 13. DNA for the CDR3: TGCGCCAGCAGCCAAGGCGCGGCGGGGGGTCCCCCCTATGAGCAGTTCTTC. It encodes CASSQGAAGGPPYEQFF.

The chain uses TRBV2 and TRBJ2-4; no clear D gene. The CDR3 is 14 amino acids. Germline CDR1 and CDR2: SNHLY and FYNNEI. Trimming took 4 bases from V and 7 from J, leaving 14 bases between them. The CDR3 nucleotides are TGTGCCAGCAGTGCTCCTTCGATGGGGAACATTCAGTACTTC. As protein: CASSAPSMGNIQYF.